Sequencing of this T cell receptor (beta chain) was carried out in a study of CD8 T cells in Susac syndrome. RNA totalling about 0.45 to 1 ug underwent reverse transcription with random hexamers. Across 54 Vbeta and 13 Jbeta, TCR beta CDR3 was amplified with immunoSEQ multiplex PCR. A single record per CDR3 protein comes from TCRdb applying MiXCR to the immunoSEQ multiplex PCR reads. The repertoire holds about 190,000 distinct CDR3 sequences, with roughly 95% as singletons. With respect to this clonotype: Its antigen is undetermined.

Sequencing of TCR beta was performed on blood CD8+ and CD4+ T cells. The diagnostic criteria were recently defined, and patients with Susac syndrome met them for definite or probable disease. Study-wide findings and caveats: When the CD4+ T cell repertoires of patients with Susac syndrome were examined, they did not show any clonal expansion.

Sample: CD4+ T cells from PBMCs. This sequence was found in a human donor with Susac syndrome.

In DNA form, the CDR3 reads TGTGCCAGCAGCTTGGAAGGACAGATTAACACCGGGGAGCTGTTTTTT. The encoded protein is CASSLEGQINTGELFF. The chain couples TRBV5-6 to TRBJ2-2; tentatively, D is TRBD1 (6 bases). This CDR3 is built from 16 residues. V lost 0 bases and J 2 bases, leaving 11 bases between the germline ends. In germline, CDR1 is SGHDT, CDR2 YYEEEE.